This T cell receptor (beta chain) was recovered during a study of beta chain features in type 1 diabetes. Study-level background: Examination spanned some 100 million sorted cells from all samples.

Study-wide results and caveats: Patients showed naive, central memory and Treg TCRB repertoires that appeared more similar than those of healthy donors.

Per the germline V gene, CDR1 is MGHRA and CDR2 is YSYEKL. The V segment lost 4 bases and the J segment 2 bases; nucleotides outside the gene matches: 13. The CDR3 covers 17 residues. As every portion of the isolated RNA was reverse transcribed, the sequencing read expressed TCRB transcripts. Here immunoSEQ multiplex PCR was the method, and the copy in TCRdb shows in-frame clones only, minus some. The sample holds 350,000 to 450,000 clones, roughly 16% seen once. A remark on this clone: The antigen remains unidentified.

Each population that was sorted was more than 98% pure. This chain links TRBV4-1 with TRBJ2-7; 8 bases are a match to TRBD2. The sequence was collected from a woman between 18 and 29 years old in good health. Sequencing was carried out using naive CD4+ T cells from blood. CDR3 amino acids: CASSRFRVAGNTYEQYF. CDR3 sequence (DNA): TGCGCCAGCAGCCGCTTTCGGGTAGCGGGAAACACCTACGAGCAGTACTTC.